A single sample gave rise to the 31 T cell receptor beta chains below, sequenced in a study of control samples from healthy donors and cancer patients. The table came from immunoSEQ multiplex PCR; TCRdb's copy has only in-frame clones and leaves some out. The table shows 400,000 to 450,000 clones, with roughly 90% occurring only once. The specimen was PBMCs. The source is a man aged 35-49 years with head and neck cancer.

This clone has only one observation. The V and J genes are TRBV28 and TRBJ2-2; either TRBD1 or TRBD2 may fit D (5 bases each). Per germline, CDR1 MDHEN and CDR2 SYDVKM. The V and J ends lost 6 bases and 2 bases respectively, with 13 bases between them. The CDR3 loop spans 15 amino acids. CDR3 sequence reads: CASRSGTVNTGELFF. DNA of the CDR3: TGTGCCAGCAGATCCGGGACGGTCAACACCGGGGAGCTGTTTTTT.

The V gene is TRBV7-2, the J gene TRBJ2-5; 9 nucleotides align to TRBD2. CDR3 length: 16 residues. From germline, CDR1 is SGHTA and CDR2 FQGNSA. Trimming at V came to 5 bases and at J to 5 bases, leaving 12 bases not matched to a gene. CDR3 protein: CASSLGGLAGWETQYF. The CDR3 nucleotides read TGTGCCAGCAGCCTAGGGGGGCTAGCGGGGTGGGAGACCCAGTACTTC.

The chain recombines TRBV9 with TRBJ2-2; the D gene is possibly TRBD1 (7 bases). The ends were cut back, 4 bases at V and 5 bases at J, with 15 bases in the middle. The CDR3 totals 15 residues. CDR1 is SGDLS, CDR2 YYNGEE, per germline. CDR3 DNA sequence: TGTGCCAGCAGCCCCGCGCAGGGGGGAACCGGGGAGCTGTTTTTT. This sequence encodes CASSPAQGGTGELFF.

The genes are TRBV7-2 and TRBJ2-3, with D perhaps TRBD2 (5 bases). V was pared by 4 bases and J by 2 bases, with 13 bases between. In germline, CDR1 is SGHTA, CDR2 FQGNSA. The CDR3 is 15 amino acids. For the CDR3, the DNA is TGTGCCAGCAGCTCCCTTCCGGGAACCACAGATACGCAGTATTTT. Amino acids: CASSSLPGTTDTQYF.

A word on this clone: A read error may account for a junction end that differs from germline. This chain connects TRBV28 to TRBJ2-7; 9 bases map to TRBD1. CDR3 size: 16 residues. Germline CDR1 reads MDHEN; CDR2 reads SYDVKM. CDR3: CASSSFEGDRAYEQYF. In DNA form, the CDR3 reads TGTGCCAGCAGTTCATTCGAGGGGGACAGGGCCTATGAGCAGTACTTC. The variable domain in full, completed from reference TRBV28 and TRBJ2-7, reads DVKVTQSSRYLVKRTGEKVFLECVQDMDHENMFWYRQDPGLGLRLIYFSYDVKMKEKGDIPEGYSVSREKKERFSLILESASTNQTSMYLCASSSFEGDRAYEQYFGPGTRLTVT.

The V call is TRBV2, the J call TRBJ1-6; TRBD1 aligns across 10 bases. The CDR3 has 16 residues. The germline gives CDR1 SNHLY, CDR2 FYNNEI. The V gene end was trimmed by 6 bases and the J gene end by 10 bases; junction bases not matched to a gene: 12. CDR3 loop: CASRKLSGTGVSPLHF. CDR3 in DNA: TGTGCCAGCAGGAAACTCTCCGGGACAGGGGTGTCACCCCTCCACTTT.

This clone was detected once. The chain links TRBV30 to TRBJ1-2; 8 positions agree with TRBD1. Germline V CDR1 and CDR2: GTSNPN, SVGIG (reference sequence). V trimming: 0 bases; J trimming: 5 bases; junction bases outside the gene matches: 2. The CDR3 contains 13 residues. The CDR3: CAWSVQGGYGYTF. In DNA, the CDR3 is TGTGCCTGGAGTGTACAGGGGGGTTATGGCTACACCTTC. The complete variable domain, with remaining parts taken from reference TRBV30 and TRBJ1-2, reads SQTIHQWPATLVQPVGSPLSLECTVEGTSNPNLYWYRQAAGRGLQLLFYSVGIGQISSEVPQNLSASRPQDRQFILSSKKLLLSDSGFYLCAWSVQGGYGYTFGSGTRLTVV.

The chain couples TRBV30 to TRBJ2-7; D uncertain. Trimming took off 2 bases at V and 2 bases at J, with 13 bases between the two ends. Germline CDR1 is GTSNPN and CDR2 is SVGIG (reference sequence). CDR3 size: 14 residues. CDR3 amino acids: CAWSPGPLPYEQYF. CDR3 nucleotides: TGTGCCTGGAGTCCTGGACCGTTACCCTACGAGCAGTACTTC.

The rearrangement links TRBV19 to TRBJ1-1; TRBD1 agrees at 12 bases. CDR3 length: 16 amino acids. Germline V gene sequence: CDR1 LNHDA, CDR2 SQIVND (reference sequence). J was trimmed by 5 bases and V by 6 bases; bases with no gene match: 10. CDR3 in DNA: TGTGCCAGTAGGCCAAGGGACAGGGGGCAGGGTACTGAAGCTTTCTTT. Translation gives CASRPRDRGQGTEAFF. The whole variable domain, filled in from reference TRBV19 and TRBJ1-1, reads DGGITQSPKYLFRKEGQNVTLSCEQNLNHDAMYWYRQDPGQGLRLIYYSQIVNDFQKGDIAEGYSVSREKKESFPLTVTSAQKNPTAFYLCASRPRDRGQGTEAFFGQGTRLTVV.

The gene calls are TRBV29-1 and TRBJ1-1; perhaps TRBD1 as D (6 bases). Germline assignment: CDR1 SQVTM and CDR2 ANQGSEA. Trimming shortened V by 7 bases and J by 1 base, and 13 bases separated the two germline ends. The CDR3 totals 13 residues. Written as DNA, the CDR3 is TGCAGCGCAGATCCGGACAGGAACACTGAAGCTTTCTTT. Translation gives CSADPDRNTEAFF.

This clone is judged medium-sized. V gene TRBV28 combines with J gene TRBJ1-2; the D is unclear. V shed 1 base and J shed 2 bases, with 8 bases lying between them. The CDR3 is 14 residues long. Germline values: CDR1 MDHEN, CDR2 SYDVKM. The CDR3 DNA reads TGTGCCAGCAGTTTATATCCGGAGAACTATGGCTACACCTTC. Protein sequence: CASSLYPENYGYTF.

The chain combines TRBV5-4 with TRBJ1-1, with D possibly matching TRBD1 (5 bases). The V end lost 0 bases, the J end lost 3 bases, and 15 bases lay between the germline ends. The CDR3 contains 16 residues. The germline gives CDR1 SGHNT, CDR2 YYREEE (reference sequence). The CDR3 DNA follows: TGTGCCAGCAGCTTGGGAGGCCGGGCGGGGGACACTGAAGCTTTCTTT. It yields the protein CASSLGGRAGDTEAFF.

This clone was picked up a small number of times. The chain is built from TRBV7-9 and TRBJ2-3; 7 nucleotides line up with TRBD1. Germline assignment: CDR1 SEHNR and CDR2 FQNEAQ (reference sequence). V gave up 2 bases and J gave up 0 bases; unmatched junction bases: 5. The CDR3 length is 16 residues. The CDR3 protein is CASSLTGVTSTDTQYF. The CDR3 nucleotides are TGTGCCAGCAGCTTAACAGGGGTTACTAGCACAGATACGCAGTATTTT.

The rearrangement links TRBV4-1 to TRBJ1-6; D is undetermined. CDR1 is MGHRA and CDR2 is YSYEKL in the germline V gene. The length of the CDR3 is 15 residues. V lost 2 bases, J lost 9 bases, and 14 bases lay in between. The DNA of the CDR3 is TGCGCCAGCAGCCAAATACTTATCGCGAGTTCACCCCTCCACTTT. Its protein product is CASSQILIASSPLHF.

The chain carries TRBV7-9 and TRBJ2-2; D not resolved. The V end was cut by 2 bases, the J end by 6 bases, with 4 bases between. CDR3 length: 12 amino acids. Germline V gene sequence: CDR1 SEHNR, CDR2 FQNEAQ (reference sequence). DNA of the CDR3: TGTGCCAGCAGCTTACGAGCCGGGGAGCTGTTTTTT. Translation: CASSLRAGELFF. Full variable domain (missing parts from reference TRBV7-9 and TRBJ2-2): DTGVSQNPRHKITKRGQNVTFRCDPISEHNRLYWYRQTLGQGPEFLTYFQNEAQLEKSRLLSDRFSAERPKGSFSTLEIQRTEQGDSAMYLCASSLRAGELFFGEGSRLTVL.

CDR3 nucleotides: TGTGCCAGCAGTCCCGGGCAGGTAGAGACCCAGTACTTC. Translation gives CASSPGQVETQYF. This chain joins TRBV6-5 and TRBJ2-5, with unresolved D. The CDR3 runs to 13 residues. Trimming removed 5 bases from V and 4 bases from J, with 11 bases in between. From germline, CDR1 is MNHEY and CDR2 SVGAGI.

The CDR3 DNA reads TGTGCCAGCAGCTTGGACGGCCTTTCCGGGGAGCTGTTTTTT. As protein: CASSLDGLSGELFF. The chain links TRBV5-6 to TRBJ2-2, with D uncertain. CDR3 length: 14 residues. Germline V CDR1 and CDR2: SGHDT, YYEEEE. Trimming pared 0 bases from V and 6 bases from J, leaving 9 bases between.

The J gene is TRBJ2-3, the V gene TRBV25-1; 10 bases map to TRBD2. V lost 8 bases to trimming and J lost 1 base; unmatched junction nucleotides: 3. The CDR3 totals 14 residues. Germline CDR1 is MGHDK and CDR2 is SYGVNS. Written as DNA, the CDR3 is TGTGCCAGCCGCCTAGCGGGGGGCACAGATACGCAGTATTTT. Protein: CASRLAGGTDTQYF.

The gene calls are TRBV5-6 and TRBJ1-3; D not certain. The CDR3 sequence is 15 residues long. Germline-derived CDR1 and CDR2 are SGHDT and YYEEEE. Between the trimmed V and J ends, which lost 4 bases and 0 bases, there was a span of 11 bases. The CDR3 nucleotides read TGTGCCAGCAGCCGAGGTGGGGTCTCTGGAAACACCATATATTTT. Translating it yields CASSRGGVSGNTIYF.

The chain carries TRBV6-5 and TRBJ1-6, with 8 nucleotides matching TRBD1. The germline gives CDR1 MNHEY, CDR2 SVGAGI. This CDR3 has 15 amino acids. Germline trimming cut 5 bases from V and 3 bases from J; bases unmatched to any gene: 3. The chain's CDR3 is CASSTDRDYNSPLHF. CDR3 DNA sequence: TGTGCCAGCAGTACGGACAGGGACTATAATTCACCCCTCCACTTT.

In its sample, this clone was seen once. The chain carries TRBV6-5 and TRBJ1-2, with 11 positions matching TRBD1. This CDR3 spans 15 amino acids. From germline, CDR1 is MNHEY and CDR2 SVGAGI. Trimming removed 7 bases from V and 2 bases from J; junction bases left unmatched: 6. In nucleotides, the CDR3 is TGTGCCAGCACCCTGGGACAGGGGGTGAACTATGGCTACACCTTC. It encodes CASTLGQGVNYGYTF.

V gene TRBV7-6 combines with J gene TRBJ2-3; 15 bases map to TRBD2. Germline CDR1 reads SGHVS; CDR2 reads FNYEAQ. After removal of 2 bases from V and 4 bases from J, the junction contained 16 bases not matched to a gene. This CDR3 is built from 21 residues. The chain's CDR3 is CASSLTWTSGREAQWADTQYF. The CDR3 DNA reads as TGTGCCAGCAGCTTAACTTGGACTAGCGGGAGGGAGGCCCAGTGGGCAGATACGCAGTATTTT.

This clone was observed a single time. The chain uses TRBV28 and TRBJ2-1, with D tentatively TRBD2 (6 bases). This CDR3 is built from 14 residues. Germline values: CDR1 MDHEN, CDR2 SYDVKM. The V gene lost 6 bases and the J gene lost 12 bases, with 21 bases spanning the gap. The CDR3 loop is CASSPGGGHDPQFF. CDR3 coding DNA: TGTGCCAGCAGCCCCGGGGGAGGCCACGACCCGCAGTTCTTC.

This rearrangement joins TRBV18 to TRBJ2-7; maybe TRBD1 (6 bases). The ends were cut back, 1 base at V and 5 bases at J, with 9 bases in the middle. This CDR3 region has 13 residues. Germline CDR1 reads KGHSH; CDR2 reads LQKENI. CDR3 loop: CASSPLRTDEQYF. Written as DNA, the CDR3 is TGTGCCAGCTCACCACTAAGGACAGACGAGCAGTACTTC.

V is TRBV2 and J is TRBJ1-2, with D possibly being TRBD1 (5 bases). The germline V gene encodes CDR1 SNHLY and CDR2 FYNNEI. CDR3 size: 13 residues. With 8 bases removed from V and 4 bases from J, the gap between germline ends came to 14 bases. CDR3 loop: CASLKSGSYGYTF. For the CDR3, the DNA is TGTGCCAGCCTCAAGTCAGGGTCCTATGGCTACACCTTC.

This clone was observed a single time. One end of the junction fails to match germline, which may point to a read error. The rearrangement joins TRBV3-1 (or the pseudogene TRBV3-2) to TRBJ2-2; a possible D gene is TRBD1 (6 bases). CDR1 is LGHDT and CDR2 is YNNKEL in the germline V gene (reference sequence). CDR3 length equals 16 residues. The DNA for the CDR3 is TGTGCCAGCAGTCAAGCCGTAGGGGGGAACACCGGGGAGCTGTTTTTT. Protein: CASSQAVGGNTGELFF.

This chain uses TRBV18 with TRBJ2-1; D is possibly TRBD2 (5 bases). V lost 4 bases and J 8 bases, leaving 15 bases between the germline ends. This CDR3 has 14 residues. Germline V lookup: CDR1 KGHSH, CDR2 LQKENI. The CDR3 DNA reads as TGTGCCAGCTCACTGTCCGAGGGAAACCATGAGCAGTTCTTC. This codes for CASSLSEGNHEQFF.

The chain recombines TRBV3-1 (or the pseudogene TRBV3-2) with TRBJ1-1; 7 bases fit TRBD1. CDR1 LGHDT and CDR2 YNNKEL come from the germline V gene (reference sequence). V lost 5 bases to trimming and J lost 4 bases; unmatched junction nucleotides: 4. CDR3 size: 13 residues. The CDR3 spells CASSSQGTTEAFF. Here the CDR3 DNA reads TGTGCCAGCAGCTCACAGGGGACCACTGAAGCTTTCTTT.

This clone has only one observation. The chain uses TRBV5-6 and TRBJ2-5; D gene uncertain. This CDR3 is built from 12 residues. V was shortened by 3 bases and J by 10 bases, with 13 bases between the two germline ends. Germline V lookup: CDR1 SGHDT, CDR2 YYEEEE. The CDR3 reads CASSSGQTDQYF. In DNA form, the CDR3 reads TGTGCCAGCAGCTCGGGTCAGACCGACCAGTACTTC.

The V and J genes are TRBV11-2 and TRBJ2-1; 11 bases match TRBD2. Germline CDR1 reads SGHAT; CDR2 reads FQNNGV. The CDR3 covers 17 residues. The J segment lost 4 bases and the V segment lost 3 bases, leaving 8 bases of the junction unmatched. DNA of the CDR3: TGTGCCAGCAGCTTCCAACTAGCGGGGGTAAAGTACAATGAGCAGTTCTTC. This translates into CASSFQLAGVKYNEQFF.

The gene calls are TRBV29-1 and TRBJ1-1; D call uncertain. The germline V and J ends were trimmed by 2 bases and 1 base, with 11 bases remaining between them. Germline CDR1 and CDR2: SQVTM and ANQGSEA. The CDR3 is 14 residues long. This CDR3 is CSVENSPRNTEAFF. The CDR3 coding sequence is TGCAGCGTTGAAAATAGCCCGAGGAACACTGAAGCTTTCTTT.